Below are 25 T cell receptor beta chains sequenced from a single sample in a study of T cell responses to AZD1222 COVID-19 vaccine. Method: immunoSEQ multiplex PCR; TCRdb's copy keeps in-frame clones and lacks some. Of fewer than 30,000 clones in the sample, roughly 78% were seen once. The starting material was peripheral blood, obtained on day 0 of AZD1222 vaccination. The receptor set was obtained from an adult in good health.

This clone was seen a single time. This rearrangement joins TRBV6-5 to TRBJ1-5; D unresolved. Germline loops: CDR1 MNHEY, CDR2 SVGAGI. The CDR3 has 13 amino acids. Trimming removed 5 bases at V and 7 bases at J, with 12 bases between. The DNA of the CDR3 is TGTGCCAGCAGTCAGCAGGAGGGCCAGCCCCAGCATTTT. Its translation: CASSQQEGQPQHF.

The CDR3 nucleotides are TGTGCCAGCAGCTTATTGGGCCATGGCTACACCTTC. This gives the protein CASSLLGHGYTF. This chain joins TRBV7-9 and TRBJ1-2; D remains ambiguous. This CDR3 comprises 12 residues. V dropped 2 bases and J dropped 6 bases, with 7 bases sitting between them. Germline values: CDR1 SEHNR, CDR2 FQNEAQ (reference sequence).

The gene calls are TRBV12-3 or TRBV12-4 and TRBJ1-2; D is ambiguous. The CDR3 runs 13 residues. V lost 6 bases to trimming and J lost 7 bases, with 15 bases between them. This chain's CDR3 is CASSPLLRGGYTF. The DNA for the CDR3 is TGTGCCAGCAGCCCCCTACTGCGGGGTGGCTACACCTTC.

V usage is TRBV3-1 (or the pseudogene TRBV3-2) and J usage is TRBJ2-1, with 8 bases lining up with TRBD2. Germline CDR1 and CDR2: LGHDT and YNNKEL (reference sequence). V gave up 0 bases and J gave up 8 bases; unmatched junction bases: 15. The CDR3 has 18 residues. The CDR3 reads CASSQDWSGGVGRDEQFF. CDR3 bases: TGTGCCAGCAGCCAAGATTGGAGCGGGGGAGTGGGGCGTGATGAGCAGTTCTTC.

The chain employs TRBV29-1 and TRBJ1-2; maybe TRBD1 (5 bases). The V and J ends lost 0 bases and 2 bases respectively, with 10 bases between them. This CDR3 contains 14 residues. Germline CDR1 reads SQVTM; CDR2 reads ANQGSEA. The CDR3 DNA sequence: TGCAGCGTTGAAGAACAGCAGGGCAACTATGGCTACACCTTC. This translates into CSVEEQQGNYGYTF.

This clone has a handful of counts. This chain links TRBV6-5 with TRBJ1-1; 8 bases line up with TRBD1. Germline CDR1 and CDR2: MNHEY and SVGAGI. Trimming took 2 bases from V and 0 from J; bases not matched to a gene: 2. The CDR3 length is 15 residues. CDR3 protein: CASSYRTGMNTEAFF. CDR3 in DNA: TGTGCCAGCAGTTACAGGACAGGGATGAACACTGAAGCTTTCTTT.

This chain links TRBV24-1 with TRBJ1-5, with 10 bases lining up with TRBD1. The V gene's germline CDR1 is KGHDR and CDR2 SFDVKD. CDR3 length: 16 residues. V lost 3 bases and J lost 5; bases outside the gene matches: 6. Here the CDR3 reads CATSDRQGAYHQPQHF. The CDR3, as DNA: TGTGCCACCAGTGATCGACAGGGGGCATATCATCAGCCCCAGCATTTT.

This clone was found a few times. In DNA, the CDR3 is TGTGCCACCAGTGAGTATCGACTGCCCAACGCGAACACCGGGGAGCTGTTTTTT. It codes for CATSEYRLPNANTGELFF. The rearrangement links TRBV24-1 to TRBJ2-2; no clear D. The CDR3 sequence is 18 residues long. The V end was cut by 4 bases, the J end by 0 bases, with 17 bases between. Germline CDR1 and CDR2: KGHDR and SFDVKD.

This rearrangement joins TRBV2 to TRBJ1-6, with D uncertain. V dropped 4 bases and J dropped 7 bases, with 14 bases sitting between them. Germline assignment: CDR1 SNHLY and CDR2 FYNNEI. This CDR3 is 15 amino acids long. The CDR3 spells CASSGLVTENSPLHF. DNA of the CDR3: TGTGCCAGCAGTGGTCTGGTGACGGAGAATTCACCCCTCCACTTT.

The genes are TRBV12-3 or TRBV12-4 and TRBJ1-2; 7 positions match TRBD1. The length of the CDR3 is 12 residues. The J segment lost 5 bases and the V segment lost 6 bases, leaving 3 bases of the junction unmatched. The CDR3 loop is CASSPGQYGYTF. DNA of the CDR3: TGTGCCAGCAGCCCGGGACAGTATGGCTACACCTTC.

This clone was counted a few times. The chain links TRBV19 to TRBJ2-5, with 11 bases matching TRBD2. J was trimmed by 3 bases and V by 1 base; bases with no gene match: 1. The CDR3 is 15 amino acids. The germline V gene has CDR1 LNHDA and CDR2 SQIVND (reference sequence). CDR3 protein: CASSIGGLAEETQYF. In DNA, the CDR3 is TGTGCCAGTAGTATAGGGGGACTAGCGGAAGAGACCCAGTACTTC.

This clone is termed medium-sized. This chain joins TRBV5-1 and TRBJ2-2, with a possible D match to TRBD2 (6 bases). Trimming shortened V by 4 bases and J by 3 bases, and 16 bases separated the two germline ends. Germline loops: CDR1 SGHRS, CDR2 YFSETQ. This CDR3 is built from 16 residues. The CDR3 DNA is TGCGCCAGCAGCAAAACAGCGGGTAGTGACACCGGGGAGCTGTTTTTT. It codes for CASSKTAGSDTGELFF.

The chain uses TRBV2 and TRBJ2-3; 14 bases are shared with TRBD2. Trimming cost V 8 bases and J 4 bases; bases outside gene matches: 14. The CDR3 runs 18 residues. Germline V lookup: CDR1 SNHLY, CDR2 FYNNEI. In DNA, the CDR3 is TGTGCCAGCCAGGGACTAGCGGGAGATCATAAGGGCGCAGATACGCAGTATTTT. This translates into CASQGLAGDHKGADTQYF.

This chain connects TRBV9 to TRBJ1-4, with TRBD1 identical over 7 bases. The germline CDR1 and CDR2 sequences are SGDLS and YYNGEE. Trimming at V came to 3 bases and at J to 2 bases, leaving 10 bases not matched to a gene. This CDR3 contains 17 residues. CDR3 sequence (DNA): TGTGCCAGCAGCGGAAGAACTGACAGGGCTACTAATGAAAAACTGTTTTTT. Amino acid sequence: CASSGRTDRATNEKLFF. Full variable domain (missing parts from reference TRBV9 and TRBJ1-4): DSGVTQTPKHLITATGQRVTLRCSPRSGDLSVYWYQQSLDQGLQFLIQYYNGEERAKGNILERFSAQQFPDLHSELNLSSLELGDSALYFCASSGRTDRATNEKLFFGSGTQLSVL.

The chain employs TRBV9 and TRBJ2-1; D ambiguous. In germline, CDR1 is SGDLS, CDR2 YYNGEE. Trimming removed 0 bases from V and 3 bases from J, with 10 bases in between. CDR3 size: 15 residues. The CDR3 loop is CASSVAPSGYNEQFF. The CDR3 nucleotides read TGTGCCAGCAGCGTAGCTCCGAGTGGCTACAATGAGCAGTTCTTC.

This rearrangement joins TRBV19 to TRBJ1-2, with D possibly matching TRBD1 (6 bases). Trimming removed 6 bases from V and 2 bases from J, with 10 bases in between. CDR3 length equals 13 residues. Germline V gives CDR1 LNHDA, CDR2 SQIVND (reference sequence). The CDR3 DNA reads TGTGCCAGTAGAACAGGGCCAAACTATGGCTACACCTTC. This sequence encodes CASRTGPNYGYTF. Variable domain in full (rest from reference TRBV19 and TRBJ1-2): DGGITQSPKYLFRKEGQNVTLSCEQNLNHDAMYWYRQDPGQGLRLIYYSQIVNDFQKGDIAEGYSVSREKKESFPLTVTSAQKNPTAFYLCASRTGPNYGYTFGSGTRLTVV.

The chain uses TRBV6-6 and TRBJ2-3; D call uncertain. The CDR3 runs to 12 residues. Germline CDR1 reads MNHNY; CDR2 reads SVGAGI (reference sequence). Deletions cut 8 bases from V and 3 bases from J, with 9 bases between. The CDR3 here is CASGSETDTQYF. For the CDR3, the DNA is TGTGCCAGCGGGTCGGAGACAGATACGCAGTATTTT.

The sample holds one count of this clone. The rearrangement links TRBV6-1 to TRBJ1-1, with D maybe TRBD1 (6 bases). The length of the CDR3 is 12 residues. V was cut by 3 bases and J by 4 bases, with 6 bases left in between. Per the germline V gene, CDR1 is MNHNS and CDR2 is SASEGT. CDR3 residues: CASSDRGTEAFF. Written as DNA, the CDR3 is TGTGCCAGCAGTGACAGGGGCACTGAAGCTTTCTTT.

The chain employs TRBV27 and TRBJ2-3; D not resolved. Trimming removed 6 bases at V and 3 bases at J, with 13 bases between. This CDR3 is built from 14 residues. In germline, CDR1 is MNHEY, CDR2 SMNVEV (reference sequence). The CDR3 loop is CASREGVLTDTQYF. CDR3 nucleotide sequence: TGTGCCAGCAGGGAAGGCGTCTTAACAGATACGCAGTATTTT.

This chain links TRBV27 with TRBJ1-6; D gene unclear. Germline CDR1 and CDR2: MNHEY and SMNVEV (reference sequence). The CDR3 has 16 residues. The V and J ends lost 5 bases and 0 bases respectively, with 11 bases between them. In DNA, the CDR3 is TGTGCCAGCAGTCCCGAAGCGTCCTCCTATAATTCACCCCTCCACTTT. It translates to CASSPEASSYNSPLHF.

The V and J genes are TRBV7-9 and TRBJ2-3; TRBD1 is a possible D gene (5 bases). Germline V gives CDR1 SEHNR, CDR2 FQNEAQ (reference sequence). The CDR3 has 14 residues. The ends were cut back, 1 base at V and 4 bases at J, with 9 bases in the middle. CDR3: CASSLGQGPDTQYF. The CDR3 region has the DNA TGTGCCAGCAGCTTAGGTCAGGGCCCAGATACGCAGTATTTT.

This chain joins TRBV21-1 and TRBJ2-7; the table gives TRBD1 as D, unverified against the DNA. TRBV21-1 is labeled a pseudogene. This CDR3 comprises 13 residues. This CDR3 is CASCDRGCYEQYV. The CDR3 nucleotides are TGTGCCAGCTGTGACAGGGGGTGCTACGAGCAGTACGTC.

CDR3 sequence: CASKDTDAGELFF. For the CDR3, the DNA is TGTGCCAGCAAGGACACGGACGCCGGGGAGCTGTTTTTT. V usage is TRBV7-9 and J usage is TRBJ2-2; maybe TRBD1 (5 bases). The CDR3 is 13 amino acids. V was pared by 7 bases and J by 6 bases, with 12 bases between. In germline, CDR1 is SEHNR, CDR2 FQNEAQ (reference sequence).

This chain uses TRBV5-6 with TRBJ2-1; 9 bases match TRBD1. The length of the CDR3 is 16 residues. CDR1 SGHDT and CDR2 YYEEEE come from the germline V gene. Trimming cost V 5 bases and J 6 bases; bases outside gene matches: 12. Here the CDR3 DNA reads TGTGCCAGCAGACGCAAGCCGGGACAGGGAGTCAATGAGCAGTTCTTC. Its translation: CASRRKPGQGVNEQFF.

The CDR3 protein is CASSEWVSGGHYGYTF. The CDR3 DNA is TGTGCCAGCAGTGAGTGGGTGTCGGGAGGGCACTATGGCTACACCTTC. This chain joins TRBV6-1 and TRBJ1-2; D call uncertain. The V gene lost 3 bases and the J gene lost 3 bases, with 17 bases spanning the gap. The CDR3 is 16 amino acids. Germline-derived CDR1 and CDR2 are MNHNS and SASEGT.